This T cell receptor (beta chain) was found in a study of blood T cell repertoires in COVID-19 (dated by TCRdb to 2019 to 2021). In terms of the full investigation: The collaborator samples originated in the United States, Italy and Spain and spanned the acute and convalescent phases of COVID-19. The repertoires were made available in a free public database intended to serve as a resource for research on the immune response to SARS-CoV-2. The prospective study material was composed of cDNA or gDNA derived from T cells, B-cell-depleted T cells, or PBMCs. The samples were drawn from the first 160 participants of the ongoing ImmuneRACE study and from 950 to 1,500 subjects provided by 6 global collaborators. Where available, HLA class I and class II types were obtained from metadata supplied by the sample provider rather than from assay-based typing. A de-identified subject ID, COVID-19 status, age in years and sex were almost always included in the sample metadata. Subjects who had been exposed to COVID-19, were actively infected with it, or had recovered from it provided the deeply sampled blood TCRbeta repertoires that made up the dataset.

Trimming leaves V shorter by 5 bases and J shorter by 6 bases, with the junction holding 3 bases beyond the gene matches. The CDR3 covers 13 residues, taking in both the cysteine and the phenylalanine. Only the CDR3 DNA is retained, 39 bases long and in frame from the first base. The germline V gene encodes CDR1 SGHVS and CDR2 FQNEAQ. General findings and caveats noted by the study authors: The amount of clinical and demographic metadata varied by source and participant and was provided uncurated.

The collaborating institutions used their own protocols to collect whole blood in K2EDTA tubes. For TCRbeta analysis, collaborator samples were shipped as frozen whole blood, as isolated PBMCs, or as DNA extracted from either sample type. As concerns this clone: Its antigen target is currently unknown. Base qualities were left out, and no much larger clone turns up one base away.

TCRbeta CDR3 regions were amplified from genomic DNA by means of the immunoSEQ Assay, a bias-controlled multiplex PCR. In the paper's pipeline: The number of nucleated cells in each sample was estimated from the amplification of reference gene primers within the assay. To quantify the absolute abundance of each unique TCRbeta CDR3 rearrangement, sequence reads were collapsed and filtered. For each sample, productive Simpson clonality was calculated by taking the square root of Simpson's diversity index across productive rearrangements. Imported from immuneACCESS, the table was reduced by TCRdb to in-frame sequences with V and J called. These copies leave out some clones; in studies compared against another copy, an unresolved V gene accounts for under half, and the cause of the remainder is not known. That table supplies the V and J calls and clone size; D and trimming were determined from the DNA. This sample is represented by 130,000 to 150,000 clones; roughly 82% of them were singletons. Around 14% of the sample is held by the ten biggest clonotypes.

The chain couples TRBV7-8 to TRBJ1-4; 7 junctional bases match TRBD1. Source material: peripheral blood. This sequence was found in a man at least 80 years old with acute or convalescent COVID-19. For the CDR3, the sequence is CASSRTGDEKLFF. The base sequence is TGTGCCAGCAGCCGAACAGGGGATGAAAAACTGTTTTTT.